The 30 T cell receptor beta chains in this list originate from one sample, sequenced in a study of blood T cell repertoires in COVID-19. Using immunoSEQ multiplex PCR, the repertoire was profiled, and TCRdb retains in-frame clones only, with some absent. There are a few hundred thousand clones in the sample; about 85% occur only once, and more than 1.5% lies in the top ten. The specimen sequenced was peripheral blood. All receptors derive from a man between 25 and 39 years old who had recovered from COVID-19.

This clone has a handful of counts. The chain combines TRBV19 with TRBJ1-6, with no clear D. The CDR3 contains 13 residues. V was cut by 3 bases and J by 8 bases, with 8 bases left in between. The germline V gene encodes CDR1 LNHDA and CDR2 SQIVND (reference sequence). In DNA form, the CDR3 reads TGTGCCAGTAGTATCGAGGGATATTCACCCCTCCACTTT. Amino acid sequence: CASSIEGYSPLHF.

J is TRBJ2-3 and V is TRBV7-3, with a tentative D call TRBD1 (6 bases). The CDR3 consists of 16 residues. CDR1 SGHTA and CDR2 FQGTGA come from the germline V gene. V was shortened by 5 bases and J by 3 bases, with 18 bases between the two germline ends. The CDR3 here is CASSPGTPFGTDTQYF. The CDR3 DNA sequence: TGTGCCAGCAGCCCCGGGACACCCTTCGGAACAGATACGCAGTATTTT.

This clone was detected a few times. This rearrangement joins TRBV18 to TRBJ2-2, with 10 bases matching TRBD1. This CDR3 spans 15 amino acids. Germline loops: CDR1 KGHSH, CDR2 LQKENI. V was clipped by 6 bases and J by 3 bases; unmatched bases: 4. The CDR3 nucleotides are TGTGCCAGCTCCTATGGGACAGGGGACACCGGGGAGCTGTTTTTT. Translating it yields CASSYGTGDTGELFF.

This clone was observed a handful of times. This chain links TRBV7-9 with TRBJ2-7, with TRBD2 matching 10 bases. The J segment lost 4 bases and the V segment lost 11 bases, leaving 5 bases of the junction unmatched. The CDR3 runs to 12 residues. Germline CDR1 and CDR2: SEHNR and FQNEAQ (reference sequence). The CDR3 loop is CAAAGGPYEQYF. The DNA of the CDR3 is TGTGCCGCAGCGGGGGGGCCTTACGAGCAGTACTTC.

The chain uses TRBV10-3 and TRBJ2-7; tentatively, D is TRBD1 (6 bases). The CDR3 runs 15 residues. CDR1 is ENHRY, CDR2 SYGVKD, per germline. V dropped 10 bases and J dropped 2 bases, with 21 bases sitting between them. CDR3 nucleotides: TGTGCCACCGAGTCGGACCAGGGGAGCGCCTACGAGCAGTACTTC. This codes for CATESDQGSAYEQYF.

Only a few counts were recorded for this clone. The chain carries TRBV6-5 and TRBJ1-1, with 9 nucleotides matching TRBD1. J gave up 3 bases and V 4 bases, and 6 bases lay outside the gene matches. This CDR3 region has 15 residues. Germline CDR1 is MNHEY and CDR2 is SVGAGI. This chain's CDR3 is CASSWNRDRDTEAFF. CDR3 DNA: TGTGCCAGCAGTTGGAACCGGGACAGGGACACTGAAGCTTTCTTT.

The chain joins TRBV7-9 to TRBJ1-6; perhaps TRBD1 as D (6 bases). The CDR3 spans 15 residues. From germline, CDR1 is SEHNR and CDR2 FQNEAQ (reference sequence). The V and J ends lost 8 bases and 3 bases respectively, with 14 bases between them. CDR3 residues: CASRTAGHYNSPLHF. CDR3 bases: TGTGCCAGCCGTACAGCGGGACACTATAATTCACCCCTCCACTTT.

The chain couples TRBV7-9 to TRBJ2-7, with D possibly being TRBD1 (5 bases). The V end was cut by 0 bases, the J end by 6 bases, with 9 bases between. This CDR3 region has 13 residues. Looked up from germline, CDR1 is SEHNR and CDR2 is FQNEAQ (reference sequence). CDR3 amino acids: CASSLARAGEQYV. The CDR3 coding sequence is TGTGCCAGCAGCTTAGCCAGGGCAGGCGAGCAGTACGTC.

This chain connects TRBV18 to TRBJ1-1, with D perhaps matching TRBD1 (5 bases). The CDR3 extends over 14 amino acids. V lost 2 bases and J lost 7, with 14 bases in between. CDR1 and CDR2 from the germline V gene are KGHSH and LQKENI. CDR3 DNA: TGTGCCAGCTCACCAAGGGGAACACCCGGTGAAGCTTTCTTT. Its protein is CASSPRGTPGEAFF.

V and J are TRBV10-3 and TRBJ2-7, with TRBD1 identical over 12 bases. V lost 6 bases to trimming and J lost 5 bases; unmatched junction nucleotides: 5. Germline V gene data show CDR1 as ENHRY and CDR2 as SYGVKD. The CDR3 consists of 14 residues. The CDR3 DNA reads as TGTGCCATCAGGGGACAGGGGGCGGGGGACGAGCAGTACTTC. Translation: CAIRGQGAGDEQYF.

Written as DNA, the CDR3 is TGTGCCAGCAGTTACGCAGAAGCTAACTATGGCTACACCTTC. This encodes CASSYAEANYGYTF. This chain connects TRBV6-5 to TRBJ1-2; D is undetermined. The CDR3 length is 14 residues. V lost 2 bases and J lost 0, with 7 bases in between. Germline CDR1 MNHEY, CDR2 SVGAGI.

The chain employs TRBV2 and TRBJ2-3; TRBD2 is a possible D gene (6 bases). This CDR3 spans 15 amino acids. Germline assignment: CDR1 SNHLY and CDR2 FYNNEI. Trimming shortened V by 8 bases and J by 0 bases, and 15 bases separated the two germline ends. The CDR3 spells CASSNGGSSTDTQYF. The CDR3, as DNA: TGTGCCAGCTCCAACGGGGGAAGCAGCACAGATACGCAGTATTTT.

The rearrangement uses TRBV3-1 (or the pseudogene TRBV3-2) and TRBJ2-5, with 10 nucleotides matching TRBD1. The J segment lost 5 bases and the V segment lost 2 bases, leaving 5 bases of the junction unmatched. Germline loops: CDR1 LGHDT, CDR2 YNNKEL (reference sequence). This CDR3 is built from 15 residues. Written as DNA, the CDR3 is TGTGCCAGCAGCCAACCGGGGACAGGGGCCGAGACCCAGTACTTC. Translating gives CASSQPGTGAETQYF.

This chain uses TRBV27 with TRBJ1-2; weak D call: TRBD1 (5 bases). There are 14 residues in the CDR3. In germline, CDR1 is MNHEY, CDR2 SMNVEV (reference sequence). V lost 2 bases and J lost 2, with 9 bases in between. CDR3 amino acids: CASSLQGLNYGYTF. CDR3 nucleotides: TGTGCCAGCAGTTTACAGGGCCTCAACTATGGCTACACCTTC.

The V and J genes are TRBV7-2 and TRBJ2-5; 11 bases match TRBD2. CDR3 length: 15 residues. CDR1 SGHTA and CDR2 FQGNSA come from the germline V gene. Trimming cost V 5 bases and J 2 bases; bases outside gene matches: 4. This chain's CDR3 is CASSRRLAGQETQYF. The CDR3 DNA is TGTGCCAGCAGCCGTAGACTAGCGGGGCAAGAGACCCAGTACTTC.

The chain carries TRBV12-5 and TRBJ2-2; 8 positions match TRBD2. J gave up 2 bases and V 6 bases, and 11 bases lay outside the gene matches. CDR3 length: 17 amino acids. Per germline, CDR1 LGHNT and CDR2 FRNRAP. The CDR3 DNA follows: TGTGCTAGTGGACCGGGGGGGGCGGACCCAAACACCGGGGAGCTGTTTTTT. Translation: CASGPGGADPNTGELFF.

This clone was detected only once. The chain couples TRBV6-5 to TRBJ1-3; D is perhaps TRBD1 (6 bases). Looked up from germline, CDR1 is MNHEY and CDR2 is SVGAGI. V shed 2 bases and J shed 4 bases, with 12 bases lying between them. The CDR3 extends over 15 amino acids. The CDR3 coding sequence is TGTGCCAGCAGTTACGGGGGGGCGAAAGGAAACACCATATATTTT. Its protein product is CASSYGGAKGNTIYF.

This chain joins TRBV10-3 and TRBJ1-1; the D gene is possibly TRBD1 (6 bases). Deletions cut 9 bases from V and 2 bases from J, with 13 bases between. The CDR3 runs 13 residues. The germline V gene has CDR1 ENHRY and CDR2 SYGVKD. The CDR3 loop is CAINRVQNTEAFF. CDR3 nucleotides: TGTGCCATAAACAGGGTCCAAAACACTGAAGCTTTCTTT.

This rearrangement joins TRBV7-3 to TRBJ2-1; 12 nucleotides match TRBD2. Germline CDR1 and CDR2: SGHTA and FQGTGA. The CDR3 covers 16 residues. The trim removed 6 bases at V and 6 bases at J, leaving 9 bases unmatched. The CDR3 region is CASRKSSGGAPNEQFF. The CDR3 region has the DNA TGTGCCAGCAGAAAATCTAGCGGGGGGGCCCCCAATGAGCAGTTCTTC. The variable domain in full, completed from reference TRBV7-3 and TRBJ2-1, reads GAGVSQTPSNKVTEKGKYVELRCDPISGHTALYWYRQSLGQGPEFLIYFQGTGAADDSGLPNDRFFAVRPEGSVSTLKIQRTERGDSAVYLCASRKSSGGAPNEQFFGPGTRLTVL.

The rearrangement joins TRBV29-1 to TRBJ2-1; the D is unclear. V was trimmed by 6 bases and J by 9 bases, leaving 9 bases between them. CDR3 size: 10 residues. Germline values: CDR1 SQVTM, CDR2 ANQGSEA. In nucleotides, the CDR3 is TGCAGCGTAGTAGATGGTGAGCAGTTCTTC. Its translation is CSVVDGEQFF.

The V gene is TRBV7-9, the J gene TRBJ1-1; D gene unclear. Germline CDR1 SEHNR, CDR2 FQNEAQ (reference sequence). Trimming took 2 bases from V and 0 from J, leaving 10 bases between them. CDR3 length: 15 amino acids. The CDR3 spells CASSLSKGVNTEAFF. The CDR3 coding sequence is TGTGCCAGCAGCTTATCTAAGGGAGTGAACACTGAAGCTTTCTTT.

The chain is built from TRBV6-4 and TRBJ1-1; D call uncertain. The V end lost 0 bases, the J end lost 5 bases, and 13 bases lay between the germline ends. The germline gives CDR1 MRHNA, CDR2 SNTAGT. There are 15 residues in the CDR3. The CDR3 nucleotides read TGTGCCAGCAGTGACTCAGCGGCAGACCGAACTGAAGCTTTCTTT. This translates into CASSDSAADRTEAFF.

The chain joins TRBV6-5 to TRBJ2-1; TRBD2 matches at 9 bases. Germline assignment: CDR1 MNHEY and CDR2 SVGAGI. V was pared by 2 bases and J by 7 bases, with 3 bases of the junction left unmatched. The CDR3 length is 14 residues. The CDR3 DNA follows: TGTGCCAGCAGTTACGGCGGGGGGGGAAATGAGCAGTTCTTC. This gives the protein CASSYGGGGNEQFF.

V usage is TRBV14 and J usage is TRBJ1-2, with 9 bases identical to TRBD1. The CDR3 totals 16 residues. Germline CDR1 SGHDN, CDR2 FVKESK. With V trimmed by 1 base and J by 7 bases, 10 bases remained unmatched. CDR3 loop: CASSQVQGAFSSGYTF. CDR3 coding DNA: TGTGCCAGCAGCCAAGTACAGGGGGCGTTTTCGAGTGGCTACACCTTC.

The chain uses TRBV2 and TRBJ1-2; 9 bases match TRBD1. The CDR3 runs 15 residues. Trimming at V came to 6 bases and at J to 1 base, leaving 6 bases not matched to a gene. CDR1 SNHLY and CDR2 FYNNEI come from the germline V gene. The DNA for the CDR3 is TGTGCCAGCAGGGAACCGGGACAGGGTAACTATGGCTACACCTTC. The encoded protein is CASREPGQGNYGYTF.

On this clone: The sample carries other DNA sequences with the same CDR3. The gene calls are TRBV7-9 and TRBJ2-7; 7 bases are a match to TRBD1. This CDR3 is built from 13 residues. The germline V gene encodes CDR1 SEHNR and CDR2 FQNEAQ (reference sequence). J was trimmed by 3 bases and V by 3 bases; bases with no gene match: 2. The CDR3 spells CASSLGQNYEQYV. The CDR3 nucleotides read TGTGCCAGCAGCTTGGGACAGAACTACGAGCAGTACGTC.

The V and J genes are TRBV10-2 and TRBJ2-1; D may be TRBD2 (6 bases). The CDR3 extends over 15 amino acids. The germline V and J ends were trimmed by 4 bases and 4 bases, with 14 bases remaining between them. Germline V CDR1 and CDR2: WSHSY, SAAADI. CDR3 amino acids: CASSGATRDYNEQFF. The CDR3 DNA reads as TGCGCCAGCAGTGGGGCGACGCGGGATTACAATGAGCAGTTCTTC.

This chain joins TRBV6-2 or TRBV6-3 and TRBJ1-1; D uncertain. CDR3 length equals 14 residues. V lost 2 bases, J lost 4 bases, and 11 bases lay in between. CDR1 MNHEY and CDR2 SVGEGT come from the germline V gene. CDR3 sequence: CASSYTGETTEAFF. As DNA, the CDR3 is TGTGCCAGCAGTTACACTGGGGAGACCACTGAAGCTTTCTTT.

The J gene is TRBJ2-2, the V gene TRBV5-4; 7 nucleotides line up with TRBD1. In germline, CDR1 is SGHNT, CDR2 YYREEE (reference sequence). The V segment lost 0 bases and the J segment 4 bases; nucleotides outside the gene matches: 9. There are 17 residues in the CDR3. CDR3 DNA: TGTGCCAGCAGCTTGGAGTTAAGGGGGCAAACCACCGGGGAGCTGTTTTTT. As protein: CASSLELRGQTTGELFF.

The gene calls are TRBV2 and TRBJ2-5; 8 positions agree with TRBD2. CDR1 SNHLY and CDR2 FYNNEI come from the germline V gene. CDR3 length: 14 residues. J lost 5 bases, V lost 7 bases, and 9 bases had no gene match. This chain's CDR3 is CASNERTSYETQYF. The CDR3, as DNA: TGTGCCAGCAACGAGAGGACTAGCTACGAGACCCAGTACTTC.